This T cell receptor (beta chain) was identified in a study of Ad26.COV2.S vaccination and SARS-CoV-2 variants (dated by TCRdb to the early 2020s). Broadly, across the study: Donors in the vaccine arm were drawn from COV1001, a multicentre, randomized, double-blind, placebo-controlled phase I-IIa trial testing Ad26.COV2.S in healthy adults. Dosing of Ad26.COV2.S was intramuscular, at either 5x10^10 or 1x10^11 viral particles, delivered as one shot or as two shots spaced 56 days apart. Sequencing of the TCRbeta repertoire served to evaluate the specificity and breadth of SARS-CoV-2-reactive T cell receptors following Ad26.COV2.S vaccination. The TCR-sequenced set comprised around 30 samples: around 20 Ad26.COV2.S vaccine recipients, 5 placebo recipients and 8 SARS-CoV-2 convalescent individuals. Trial participants were randomized into five groups of five, in which low-dose or high-dose Ad26.COV2.S was given once or twice, or placebo was given on both occasions. Investigators remained blinded to trial group allocation during experiments and outcome assessment. Points the paper makes about the study in general: It was noted by the authors that total T cell responses may have been underestimated by the TCR breadth and depth analyses. Vaccine and placebo recipients had comparable non-spike TCR breadth, which fits with the vaccine containing only spike. After vaccination, substantial breadth of spike-specific CD8+ and CD4+ T cell responses was reported. Compared with placebo recipients, Ad26.COV2.S recipients showed higher spike-specific TCR breadth (P = 0.0014). The study was not powered to compare responses between vaccine doses or regimens.

Turning to this clone: Its antigen target is currently unknown. Base quality data are lacking; no much larger clone is found one base away.

TCRbeta CDR3 regions were sequenced with the immunoSEQ Assay. After extraction, genomic DNA underwent amplification by bias-controlled multiplex PCR, followed by high-throughput sequencing. As for how the authors treated the data: To quantify the absolute abundance of every unique TCRbeta CDR3 region, sequences were collapsed and filtered. T cell fraction was estimated by normalizing TCRbeta template counts to usable DNA, with usable DNA measured through amplification of reference genes found in all nucleated cells. Repertoire TCRs were annotated as SARS-CoV-2-specific when V gene, CDR3 amino acid sequence and J gene were exactly matched to a known reactive TCR set. The reference SARS-CoV-2 TCR set was obtained from MIRA and was filtered for enrichment in COVID-19-positive ImmuneCODE repertoires, whereby public or cross-reactive TCRs were removed. Using the MIRA antigens, annotated TCRs were further analysed by specific ORF or by position within an ORF. Breadth was defined as annotated unique rearrangements over total unique productive rearrangements; depth was the summed frequency of those rearrangements. Two-sided Wilcoxon rank-sum tests were used to compare TCR breadth between groups. The clones in this table, taken by TCRdb from immuneACCESS, are in-frame only. Not every clone is retained; where verified, under half of the shortfall comes from an unresolved V gene, and the cause of the rest is unknown. V and J calls and clone size follow that table, whereas D and trimming were derived from the DNA. The sample table holds roughly 350,000 clones, of which roughly 90% were seen once. About 4.6% of the sample is taken by the ten largest.

Interpreted using the paper, the treatment or condition label stands for: some 19 received Ad26.COV2.S at low or high dose, single or two shots; about 5 received placebo; per-sample allocation not given. Repertoires of vaccine and placebo recipients were sequenced from samples collected on day 63 after the first injection. Between 29 July and 7 August 2020, Cohort 1b enrolled some 25 adults aged 18-55 years at one site in Boston, USA. Ad26.COV2.S consisted of a replication-incompetent adenovirus type 26 vector by which a prefusion-stabilized SARS-CoV-2 spike protein from the original Wuhan strain was expressed. Specimen: peripheral blood, collected in a trial of Ad26.COV2.S vaccine versus placebo. The sequence was obtained from a person between 18 and 65 years old who received the Ad26.COV2.S COVID-19 vaccine or a placebo.

The CDR3 amino acid sequence is: CASSPPGTDAYEQYF. The sequenced DNA: TGTGCCAGCAGTCCTCCCGGGACGGATGCCTACGAGCAGTACTTC. The chain is made from TRBV28 and TRBJ2-7; the D match is possibly TRBD1 or TRBD2, with 5 bases aligned in each. The germline ends are 16 bases apart after V is trimmed by 5 bases and J by 2 bases. The CDR3 sequence holds 15 residues, the cysteine and phenylalanine included. Only the CDR3 DNA is retained, 45 bases long and in frame from the first base. Based on the germline V gene, the CDR1 and CDR2 sequences are MDHEN and SYDVKM.